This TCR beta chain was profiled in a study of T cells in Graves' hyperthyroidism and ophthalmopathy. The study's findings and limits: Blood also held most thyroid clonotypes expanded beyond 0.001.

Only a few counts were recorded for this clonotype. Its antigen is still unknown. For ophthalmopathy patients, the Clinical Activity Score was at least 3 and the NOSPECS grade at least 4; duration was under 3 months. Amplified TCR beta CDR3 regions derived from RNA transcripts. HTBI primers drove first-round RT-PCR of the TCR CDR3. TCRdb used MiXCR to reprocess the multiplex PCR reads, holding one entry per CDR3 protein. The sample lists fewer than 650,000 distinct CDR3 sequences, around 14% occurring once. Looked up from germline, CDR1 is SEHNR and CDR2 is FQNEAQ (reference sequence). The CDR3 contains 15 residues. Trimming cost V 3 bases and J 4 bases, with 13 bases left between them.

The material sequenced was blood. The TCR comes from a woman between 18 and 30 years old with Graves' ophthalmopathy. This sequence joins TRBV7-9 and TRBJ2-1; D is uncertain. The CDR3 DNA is TGTGCCAGCAGCTTCGCTTCTCGCGCTTACAATGAGCAGTTCTTC. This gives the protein CASSFASRAYNEQFF.